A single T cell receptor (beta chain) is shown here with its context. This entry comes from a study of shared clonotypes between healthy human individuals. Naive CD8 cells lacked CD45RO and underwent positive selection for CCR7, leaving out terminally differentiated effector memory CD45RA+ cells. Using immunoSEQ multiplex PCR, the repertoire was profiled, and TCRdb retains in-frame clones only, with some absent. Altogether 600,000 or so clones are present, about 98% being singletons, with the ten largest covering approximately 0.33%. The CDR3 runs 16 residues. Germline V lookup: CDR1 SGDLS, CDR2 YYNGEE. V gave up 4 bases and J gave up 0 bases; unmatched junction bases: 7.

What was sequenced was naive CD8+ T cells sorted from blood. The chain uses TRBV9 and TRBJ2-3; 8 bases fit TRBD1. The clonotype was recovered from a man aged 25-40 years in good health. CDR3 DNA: TGTGCCAGCAGCCCATGGGACAGGCCAAGCACAGATACGCAGTATTTT. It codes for CASSPWDRPSTDTQYF.